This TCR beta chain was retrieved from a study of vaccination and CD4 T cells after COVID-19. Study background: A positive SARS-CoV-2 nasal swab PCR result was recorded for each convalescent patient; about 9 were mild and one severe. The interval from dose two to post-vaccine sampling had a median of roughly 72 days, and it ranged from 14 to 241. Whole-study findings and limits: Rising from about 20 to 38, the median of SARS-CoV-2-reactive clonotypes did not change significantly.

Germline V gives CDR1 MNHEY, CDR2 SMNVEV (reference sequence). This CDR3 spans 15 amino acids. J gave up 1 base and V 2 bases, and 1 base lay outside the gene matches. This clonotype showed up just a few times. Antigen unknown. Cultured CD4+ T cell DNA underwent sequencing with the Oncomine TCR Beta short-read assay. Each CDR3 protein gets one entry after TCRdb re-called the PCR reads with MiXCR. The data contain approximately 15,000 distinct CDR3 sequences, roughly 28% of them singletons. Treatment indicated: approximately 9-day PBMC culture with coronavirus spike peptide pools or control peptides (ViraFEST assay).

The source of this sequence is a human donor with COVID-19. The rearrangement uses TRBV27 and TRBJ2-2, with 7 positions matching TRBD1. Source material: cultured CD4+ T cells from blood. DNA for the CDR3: TGTGCCAGCAGTTTAGCAGGGGGGAACACCGGGGAGCTGTTTTTT. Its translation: CASSLAGGNTGELFF.